This T cell receptor (beta chain) was captured in a study of read filtering for tumor transcriptome and immune sequencing (dated by TCRdb to 2019 to 2021). In terms of the full investigation: The cohort consisted of 17 to 20 male and around 14 female patients, with a mean age of 65.9 years and an age range of about 40 to 90. By revised international staging, eight or nine patients were R-ISS I, about 15 were R-ISS II and 6 or 7 were R-ISS III. After DNase treatment, whole-transcriptome libraries were prepared with the TruSeq RNA Access Library Prep Kit. Per sample, about 4.05 to 11 million TCR-region mapped reads were obtained with IR-seq, compared with only about 80 to 1,400 with RNA-seq. Using the same bone marrow samples, the study compared TCR repertoires obtained by targeted immune repertoire sequencing with those obtained by bulk whole-transcriptome sequencing. As a main aim, a read-filtering strategy for immune repertoire data was addressed, with the specific question being whether clonotypes supported by a single read should be removed.

The germline V and J ends show losses of 2 bases and 3 bases respectively, and no gene match explains 9 bases of the junction. Including cysteine and phenylalanine, the CDR3 has 17 amino acids. The CDR3 DNA has 51 bases and is translated from base 1. Per the germline V gene, SGHRS is the CDR1 and YFSETQ is the CDR2. The Immunoverse kit was used to build TCR libraries from about 400 ng RNA, with molecular barcoded adaptors covering alpha/delta and beta/gamma chains. The same RNA used for transcriptome sequencing was used for TCR library preparation. An Illumina HiSeq 4000 with 2 x 150 cycles was used to sequence the TCR libraries. In the paper's pipeline: TCR reads were aligned to human V, D, J and C references and assembled into CDR3 clonotypes with MiXCR, including quality filtering and error correction. The tcR package in R was used to analyze clonotype counts and gene usage diversity. For inspection of raw mapping reads, RNA-seq reads were mapped by STAR aligner version 2.5.3a onto GRCh37 of the human genome. To test how sequencing depth affects detected clonotypes, IR-seq fastq files were randomly downsampled with Seqtk 1.3. TCRdb handled the public reads itself, with Q25 trimming in fastp and clone calling in MiXCR, and kept productive beta chains. CDR3 protein sequences are deduplicated, and each keeps its most common genes and DNA. TCRdb's processing, not the authors', yielded these V and J calls. The sample table shows 60,000 to 80,000 distinct CDR3 sequences, and 14% are seen once. The ten largest clones represent 45% of the sample.

Bone marrow was sampled from every patient at the time of active disease. Ficoll-Hypaque density gradient centrifugation was used to isolate the bone marrow mononuclear cells. Myeloma plasma cells were removed and CD138-negative cells were collected by negative selection after labeling with CD138 magnetic microbeads on a MACS separator. Purity of the isolated cells was checked by flow cytometry on an Attune NxT using CD138 antibodies. TRIzol reagent was used to extract total RNA, and a NanoDrop spectrophotometer was used to quantify the extracted RNA. Paired RNA-seq and IR-seq were performed on the CD138-negative bone marrow sample of each patient. In this sample, this clonotype turned up many times. It lacks a known antigen. No base-level quality is on record; no much larger clone is a single base apart. What the research found in general, with its limitations: The sorted CD138-negative fraction was a mixed bone marrow immune population, not purified T cells. IR-seq captured clonotypes at much higher depth and more reliably than RNA-seq, and smaller IR-seq throughput sufficed to identify most shared clonotypes. When single-read clonotypes were removed, the proportions of shared clonotypes in IR-seq and RNA-seq correlated more strongly. Single-read clonotypes made up around 82% of clonotypes but roughly 3.2% of total reads in IR-seq, and approximately 73% of clonotypes and approximately 47% of reads in RNA-seq.

Sequenced material: a population of CD138-negative cells sorted from bone marrow. Taken with the paper, the label for cell subset or site translates to: bone marrow mononuclear cells depleted of CD138+ plasma/myeloma cells by negative magnetic selection. The sequence derives from a donor over 35 with multiple myeloma. The sequence is built from TRBV5-1 and TRBJ2-1; 9 of the junction bases match TRBD2. The nucleotides read TGCGCCAGCAGCTTTATGGGCCAGACTAGCGGCTACAATGAGCAGTTCTTC. Its translation reads: CASSFMGQTSGYNEQFF.